This is a list of T cell receptor beta chains from one sample in a study of response to subunit inactivated influenza vaccine. TCRdb analysed the RT-PCR reads with MiXCR anew, one entry per CDR3 protein. Found here are some 640,000 distinct CDR3 sequences, about 14% of them singletons; the top ten hold approximately 6.5%. The sample consisted of PBMCs from blood, taken less than 15 days before vaccination. Every receptor here comes from a man in his forties or fifties who received an inactivated influenza vaccine. Both conserved end residues are part of each CDR3. A D gene is named only where the DNA matches it firmly. Some rows mark clone size as missing; the rest say once, few, many or name a class of expanded clone.

J,V,size,D,DNA,CDR3
TRBJ2-2,TRBV12-3/TRBV12-4,few,TRBD1,TGTGCCAGCAGTTCGTCGGCTTGGGACAGAGAGAACACCGGGGAGCTGTTTTTT,CASSSSAWDRENTGELFF
TRBJ2-1,TRBV6-2/TRBV6-3,few,NA,TGTGCCAGCAGCCATAGGGAGGTTCGGCGGGCGGGCAATGAGCAGTTCTTC,CASSHREVRRAGNEQFF
TRBJ2-7,TRBV20-1,NA,NA,TGCAGTGCCATTCCACCTGGCGGAAGGGAATACGAGCAGTACTTC,CSAIPPGGREYEQYF
TRBJ2-1,TRBV11-3,many,TRBD2,TGTGCCAGCAGCTTTGGACTAGCGGGAGAACAGTTCTTC,CASSFGLAGEQFF
TRBJ2-3,TRBV12-3/TRBV12-4,few,NA,TGTGCCACAGGGGGGGCAGGGACTAGCACAGATACGCAGTATTTT,CATGGAGTSTDTQYF
TRBJ2-3,TRBV27,NA,NA,TGTGCCATCGTGACGGGGACTTTTTGGGCAGATACGCAGTATTTT,CAIVTGTFWADTQYF
TRBJ2-1,TRBV6-2/TRBV6-3,many,NA,TGTGCCAGCAGTAACGGAGGGGGCCTTGAGCAGTTCTTC,CASSNGGGLEQFF
TRBJ2-1,TRBV11-2,NA,TRBD2,TGTGCCAGCAGCTCGGTAGCGGGAGCTTCCTACAATGAGCAGTTCTTC,CASSSVAGASYNEQFF
TRBJ1-1,TRBV10-3,NA,NA,TGTGCCATCAGCGCTGGGGGGAACGCTGAAGCTTTCTTT,CAISAGGNAEAFF
TRBJ1-5,TRBV7-2,few,TRBD1,TGTGCCAGCAGACCTATCCAACAGGGGAGTCAGCCCCAGCATTTT,CASRPIQQGSQPQHF
TRBJ2-7,TRBV10-3,few,TRBD2,TGTGCCATCAGTGCGGCTAGCGGGGGCTACGAGCAGTACTTC,CAISAASGGYEQYF
TRBJ2-1,TRBV5-5,few,NA,TGTGCCAGCAGCTTGGAGATTAGGGGGGTTGATGAGCAGTTCTTC,CASSLEIRGVDEQFF
TRBJ2-1,TRBV5-1,many,NA,TGCGCCAGCAGCTTCGGTTTCGGGCATGAGCAGTTCTTC,CASSFGFGHEQFF
TRBJ2-4,TRBV6-5,NA,NA,TGTGCCAGCAGTTACTCGGCCGTAAGCATTCAGTACTTC,CASSYSAVSIQYF
TRBJ2-7,TRBV7-9,NA,TRBD1,TGTGCCAGCAGCGGGGCCGGGACAGGTCGGGCTTACGAGCAGTACTTC,CASSGAGTGRAYEQYF
TRBJ2-7,TRBV12-3/TRBV12-4,NA,NA,TGTGCCAGCAGTTTACAACCGAACTCCTACGAGCAGTACTTC,CASSLQPNSYEQYF
TRBJ1-1,TRBV20-1,NA,NA,TGCAGTGCAAACCGGGACACGAACACTGAAGCTTTCTTT,CSANRDTNTEAFF
TRBJ1-6,TRBV12-3/TRBV12-4,few,TRBD1,TGTGCCAGCAGTTTCGACGGGACAGCGAATTCACCCCTCCACTTT,CASSFDGTANSPLHF
TRBJ2-1,TRBV7-9,NA,NA,TGTGCCAGCAGCCGGGCCCCTAGCAGAAGTGACAATGAGCAGTTCTTC,CASSRAPSRSDNEQFF
TRBJ2-3,TRBV7-2,NA,NA,TGTGCCAGCAGCTCCCACCCGGGAGATACGCAGTATTTT,CASSSHPGDTQYF
TRBJ2-1,TRBV7-6,NA,NA,TGTGCCAGCAGCGAAGCAGAGGGCTTCTACAATGAGCAGTTCTTC,CASSEAEGFYNEQFF
TRBJ2-5,TRBV21-1,few,NA,TGTGCCAGCAGCAAAACTAGGAGTAGGGAGTACCAAGAGACCCAGTACTTC,CASSKTRSREYQETQYF
TRBJ2-5,TRBV20-1,few,TRBD2,TGCAGTGCCCAAGCGGGAGAGGAGACCCAGTACTTC,CSAQAGEETQYF
TRBJ2-5,TRBV7-2,few,TRBD1,TGTGCCAGCAGCCCAGGGACAGGGATGAGGGAGACCCAGTACTTC,CASSPGTGMRETQYF
TRBJ1-6,TRBV27,few,NA,TGTGCCAGCAGTTTCTTACAGAATAATTCACCCCTCCACTTT,CASSFLQNNSPLHF
TRBJ2-5,TRBV2,few,NA,TGTGCCAGCAGCAAAGACAGGTACCAAGAGACCCAGTACTTC,CASSKDRYQETQYF
TRBJ1-1,TRBV12-3/TRBV12-4,few,TRBD1,TGTGCCAGCAGACCGGACAGGGGTGCTGAAGCTTTCTTT,CASRPDRGAEAFF
TRBJ2-3,TRBV7-9,NA,NA,TGTGCCAGCAGCTCACAGATGACCACAGATACGCAGTATTTT,CASSSQMTTDTQYF
TRBJ2-1,TRBV20-1,many,NA,TGCAGTGCTAGAGTGCCGGACTACAATGAGCAGTTCTTC,CSARVPDYNEQFF
TRBJ2-3,TRBV9,few,TRBD2,TGTGCCAGCAGCGTAGAAGCGGGAGTGTCAGATACGCAGTATTTT,CASSVEAGVSDTQYF
TRBJ2-5,TRBV7-9,NA,NA,TGTGCCAGCAGCTTAATACGTTGGGGTTCACAAGAGACCCAGTACTTC,CASSLIRWGSQETQYF
TRBJ1-5,TRBV18,NA,TRBD1,TGTGCCAGCTCACCCGAGGGCAACAGGGGTCAGCCCCAGCATTTT,CASSPEGNRGQPQHF
TRBJ2-7,TRBV12-3/TRBV12-4,NA,TRBD2,TGTGCCAGCAGTTTGGGCGGGAGTCCGACCTACGAGCAGTACTTC,CASSLGGSPTYEQYF
TRBJ2-7,TRBV3-1,NA,NA,TGTGCCAGCAGCAGCCGCGGGGACAACTCCTACGAGCAGTACTTC,CASSSRGDNSYEQYF
TRBJ2-3,TRBV28,few,TRBD2,TGTGCCAGCAGACTAGCGGGGTCGGGCACAGATACGCAGTATTTT,CASRLAGSGTDTQYF
TRBJ1-1,TRBV12-3/TRBV12-4,NA,NA,TGTGCCAGCAGTTTACAACAGGGTCTCGCTGAAGCTTTCTTT,CASSLQQGLAEAFF
TRBJ2-2,TRBV2,NA,NA,TGTGCCAGCAGTGAAAACGGGGGGCTGGCCGGGGAGCTGTTTTTT,CASSENGGLAGELFF
TRBJ1-2,TRBV5-6,few,TRBD1,TGTGCCAGCAGCGAAGGGACAGCGAGTCTCTATGGCTACACCTTC,CASSEGTASLYGYTF
TRBJ1-1,TRBV5-5,NA,NA,TGTGCCAGCAGGTTGGAGCCGGGCGCTGAAGCTTTCTTT,CASRLEPGAEAFF
TRBJ2-2,TRBV6-1,few,NA,TGTGCCAGCACCTGGGGGCAGGGGAGCACCGGGGAGCTGTTTTTT,CASTWGQGSTGELFF
TRBJ2-7,TRBV7-6,NA,TRBD2,TGTGCCAGCAGCTTAGGTGCGGGGGAAAACTACGAGCAGTACTTC,CASSLGAGENYEQYF
TRBJ1-6,TRBV2,few,NA,TGTGCCAGCAGTGATTTCTCCGTGGGGAATTCACCCCTCCACTTT,CASSDFSVGNSPLHF
TRBJ2-1,TRBV29-1,many,NA,TGCAGCGTTGAAGATCGGAGGGGATCTTACAATGAGCAGTTCTTC,CSVEDRRGSYNEQFF
TRBJ2-3,TRBV9,few,NA,TGTGCCAGCAGCCCCCGGGACCGCCTCACAGATACGCAGTATTTT,CASSPRDRLTDTQYF
TRBJ2-5,TRBV7-6,few,NA,TGTGCCAGCAGCTTAGCCCCACAGGGTCGGTCCCAAGAGACCCAGTACTTC,CASSLAPQGRSQETQYF
TRBJ2-1,TRBV6-1,NA,TRBD2,TGTGCCAGCAGGACTAGCGGGGGGCGAAACTCCTACAATGAGCAGTTCTTC,CASRTSGGRNSYNEQFF
TRBJ2-5,TRBV25-1,few,TRBD1,TGTGCCAGCAGTGACCCAGACAGGGGGCGGGCGCGTTCAGAAGAGACCCAGTACTTC,CASSDPDRGRARSEETQYF
TRBJ2-1,TRBV6-1,NA,NA,TGTGCCAGCAAGGAAGAAAGAAACTCCTACAATGAGCAGTTCTTC,CASKEERNSYNEQFF
TRBJ1-5,TRBV7-2,NA,NA,TGTGCCAGCAGCTTAGGAGGGCCCGGTCAGCCCCAGCATTTT,CASSLGGPGQPQHF
TRBJ2-5,TRBV27,NA,NA,TGTGCCAGCAGTTTATGGCAGGGAGAGACCCAGTACTTC,CASSLWQGETQYF
TRBJ2-7,TRBV30,NA,NA,TGTGCCTGGAGAGGGAGCTCCTACGAGCAGTACTTC,CAWRGSSYEQYF
TRBJ2-7,TRBV7-2,few,TRBD2,TGTGCCAGCAGCCAACTAGCGGGGGCACCAACCCTCGAGCAGTACTTC,CASSQLAGAPTLEQYF